The 18 T cell receptor beta chains below come from one sample, sequenced in a study of cytomegalovirus exposure and HLA in healthy donors (dated by TCRdb to the late 2010s). Libraries came from the immunoSEQ multiplex PCR assay. A mixture of 60 forward primers for TCR Vbeta segments and 13 reverse primers for TCR Jbeta segments was used in the multiplex PCR. TCRdb took this table from immuneACCESS and kept in-frame rearrangements with V and J called. Such tables lack part of the clones; where checked against another copy, unresolved V genes explain under half of the gap, and the rest is unexplained. The sample includes about 180,000 clones, with about three quarters observed a single time. Together, the top ten hold about 1.5% of the sample. Sequencing used PBMCs. Receptors were obtained from a man aged 18 to 35 in good health and CMV-seronegative.

The rearrangement links TRBV9 to TRBJ2-7; 8 bases fit TRBD2. The CDR3 length is 15 residues. From germline, CDR1 is SGDLS and CDR2 YYNGEE. V was clipped by 4 bases and J by 5 bases; unmatched bases: 11. This CDR3 is CASSPRVAGIHEQYF. CDR3 DNA: TGTGCCAGCAGCCCCCGGGTAGCGGGGATACACGAGCAGTACTTC.

This clone has a handful of counts. The chain has TRBV9 and TRBJ2-1, with 7 bases identical to TRBD2. Germline V gene lookup returns CDR1 SGDLS and CDR2 YYNGEE. The CDR3 is made up of 14 amino acids. Trimming at V came to 6 bases and at J to 4 bases, leaving 7 bases not matched to a gene. The chain's CDR3 is CASNRGVGYNEQFF. As DNA, the CDR3 is TGTGCCAGCAACCGGGGGGTAGGGTACAATGAGCAGTTCTTC.

The chain combines TRBV18 with TRBJ1-5; D gene ambiguous. V was cut by 3 bases and J by 4 bases, with 7 bases left in between. This CDR3 has 13 amino acids. Germline CDR1 and CDR2: KGHSH and LQKENI. In nucleotides, the CDR3 is TGTGCCAGCTCACCGGCGGGGAATCAGCCCCAGCATTTT. Its protein is CASSPAGNQPQHF.

The CDR3 loop is CAISESRSSYNEQFF. The DNA of the CDR3 is TGTGCCATCAGTGAGTCTAGAAGCTCCTACAATGAGCAGTTCTTC. This sequence joins TRBV10-3 and TRBJ2-1; D gene uncertain. CDR3 size: 15 residues. V lost 0 bases, J lost 0 bases, and 6 bases lay in between. Germline CDR1 and CDR2: ENHRY and SYGVKD.

This clone turned up a few times. The CDR3 nucleotides read TGTGCCAGCAGTTACTCGACTAGCGGGGCCGAGCAGTACTTC. Translation gives CASSYSTSGAEQYF. The V call is TRBV6-5, the J call TRBJ2-7; 11 nucleotides line up with TRBD2. CDR3 length: 14 amino acids. The V segment lost 0 bases and the J segment 6 bases; nucleotides outside the gene matches: 1. Germline CDR1 reads MNHEY; CDR2 reads SVGAGI.

J is TRBJ2-1 and V is TRBV5-6; D possibly corresponds to TRBD2 (6 bases). The V gene's germline CDR1 is SGHDT and CDR2 YYEEEE. There are 15 residues in the CDR3. Trimming pared 4 bases from V and 3 bases from J, leaving 14 bases between. In DNA, the CDR3 is TGTGCCAGCAGCGGAGGGACCTTGGACTACAATGAGCAGTTCTTC. As protein: CASSGGTLDYNEQFF.

This clone was counted between two and nine times. The V call is TRBV2, the J call TRBJ2-2, with a possible D match to TRBD2 (5 bases). The CDR3 spans 14 residues. Germline lookup yields CDR1 SNHLY and CDR2 FYNNEI. V lost 6 bases and J lost 0, with 8 bases in between. As DNA, the CDR3 is TGTGCCAGCAGGTCCGGGACGAACACCGGGGAGCTGTTTTTT. As protein: CASRSGTNTGELFF.

The chain recombines TRBV30 with TRBJ1-2; TRBD1 is a possible D gene (5 bases). CDR3 size: 14 residues. Between the trimmed V and J ends, which lost 3 bases and 4 bases, there was a span of 15 bases. The germline gives CDR1 GTSNPN, CDR2 SVGIG (reference sequence). The CDR3 bases are TGTGCCTGGAGCAGACAGCCTAGTTTCTATGGCTACACCTTC. This codes for CAWSRQPSFYGYTF.

The chain combines TRBV9 with TRBJ1-1; the D is unclear. CDR3 length equals 13 residues. Deletions cut 4 bases from V and 4 bases from J, with 11 bases between. Germline V gives CDR1 SGDLS, CDR2 YYNGEE. The CDR3 region has the DNA TGTGCCAGCAGCTCAGGTCCATCCACTGAAGCTTTCTTT. Translated, it gives CASSSGPSTEAFF.

The chain carries TRBV6-1 and TRBJ1-5; possibly TRBD1 for D (6 bases). Germline assignment: CDR1 MNHNS and CDR2 SASEGT. This CDR3 comprises 12 residues. V was clipped by 10 bases and J by 4 bases, with 11 bases between them. The chain's CDR3 is CATKGDNQPQHF. In nucleotides, the CDR3 is TGTGCCACCAAGGGGGATAATCAGCCCCAGCATTTT.

A single count supports this clone. V gene TRBV7-8 combines with J gene TRBJ2-7, with a possible D match to TRBD1 (7 bases). Germline lookup yields CDR1 SGHVS and CDR2 FQNEAQ. V lost 5 bases to trimming and J lost 2 bases, with 25 bases between them. The CDR3 loop spans 18 amino acids. Here the CDR3 DNA reads TGTGCCAGCAGCGCGGGGTCCTCTCGCAGGGGGAACACCTACGAGCAGTACTTC. Amino acids: CASSAGSSRRGNTYEQYF.

On this clone itself: The junction differs from germline at one of its ends, possibly a read error. The rearrangement joins TRBV4-1 to TRBJ2-7; 8 bases map to TRBD2. This CDR3 contains 15 residues. CDR1 and CDR2 (germline): MGHRA, YSYEKL. The CDR3 DNA is TGCGTCAGCAGCCAAGCCGGGGGGGGCTCCTACGAGCAGTACTTC. Amino acids: CVSSQAGGGSYEQYF.

The count of this clone is one. The chain recombines TRBV6-1 with TRBJ2-3; 9 bases align to TRBD1. CDR1 is MNHNS, CDR2 SASEGT, per germline. The CDR3 has 15 amino acids. Unmatched junction bases numbered 6, after V lost 4 bases and J lost 4 bases. The CDR3 nucleotides read TGTGCCAGCAGTGTCGACGACAGGGGGTCAGATACGCAGTATTTT. It is translated as CASSVDDRGSDTQYF.

The rearrangement uses TRBV19 and TRBJ2-3; D is possibly TRBD2 (5 bases). Germline V gene lookup returns CDR1 LNHDA and CDR2 SQIVND (reference sequence). Trimming took off 7 bases at V and 7 bases at J, with 15 bases between the two ends. The CDR3 totals 13 residues. CDR3 sequence reads: CASIREGVNTQYF. The CDR3 bases are TGTGCCAGTATTCGGGAAGGAGTGAATACGCAGTATTTT.

This sequence joins TRBV4-2 and TRBJ1-5; 9 bases map to TRBD1. This CDR3 is 16 amino acids long. Unmatched junction bases numbered 5, after V lost 0 bases and J lost 5 bases. Germline V gene data show CDR1 as LGHNA and CDR2 as YNFKEQ. Here the CDR3 reads CASSQEDRGGDQPQHF. CDR3 nucleotides: TGTGCCAGCAGCCAAGAGGACAGGGGCGGGGATCAGCCCCAGCATTTT.

The V and J genes are TRBV5-6 and TRBJ2-1; 7 nucleotides line up with TRBD2. The CDR3 covers 16 residues. V lost 0 bases to trimming and J lost 4 bases; unmatched junction nucleotides: 7. CDR1 and CDR2 from the germline V gene are SGHDT and YYEEEE. DNA of the CDR3: TGTGCCAGCAGCTTGGCTGGGCTAGCGGATTACAATGAGCAGTTCTTC. It translates to CASSLAGLADYNEQFF. Drawing the rest from reference TRBV5-6 and TRBJ2-1, the complete variable domain is DAGVTQSPTHLIKTRGQQVTLRCSPKSGHDTVSWYQQALGQGPQFIFQYYEEEERQRGNFPDRFSGHQFPNYSSELNVNALLLGDSALYLCASSLAGLADYNEQFFGPGTRLTVL.

On this clone itself: Mismatch with germline at one junction end may stem from a read error. CDR3 loop: CASSTPGTEIF. The CDR3 DNA sequence: TGTGCCAGCAGTACTCCCGGGACAGAGATCTTC. This sequence joins TRBV6-1 and TRBJ2-1; the match to TRBD1 covers 7 bases. This CDR3 has 11 amino acids. Germline CDR1 reads MNHNS; CDR2 reads SASEGT.

This clone was picked up one time. The V call is TRBV9, the J call TRBJ2-1; D call uncertain. This CDR3 is built from 12 residues. Trimming took off 4 bases at V and 12 bases at J, with 14 bases between the two ends. Germline assignment: CDR1 SGDLS and CDR2 YYNGEE. This chain's CDR3 is CASSRDTALQFF. CDR3 nucleotides: TGTGCCAGCAGCCGAGACACGGCGTTGCAGTTCTTC.